This TCR beta chain came from a study of cytomegalovirus exposure and HLA in healthy donors. PCR involved 60 Vbeta and 13 Jbeta primers. Measured with immunoSEQ multiplex PCR; TCRdb has only the in-frame clones, and not every one. The data hold roughly 180,000 clones, with roughly four fifths observed a single time. Findings of the study overall: Most of the CMV-associated TCR beta chains (in a later analysis) appeared to be HLA-restricted. Rare sequences made up most TCRs, while some public TCRs were found in many donors.

This clone was detected a few times. As yet, its antigen is unknown. Material for sequencing was PBMCs. The receptor comes from a man aged 18 to 29 in good health and CMV-seronegative.

The CDR3 spells CASTARGYEQYF. The DNA for the CDR3 is TGTGCCAGCACAGCGCGGGGCTACGAGCAGTACTTC. The rearrangement uses TRBV5-8 and TRBJ2-7, with D possibly being TRBD2 (6 bases). From germline, CDR1 is SGHTS and CDR2 YDEGEE. CDR3 length equals 12 residues. The ends were cut back, 6 bases at V and 3 bases at J, with 10 bases in the middle.